This TCR beta chain was identified in a study of OX40 agonist ivuxolimab in advanced cancers. Profiled with immunoSEQ multiplex PCR; TCRdb holds only in-frame clones, not every one. The sample has about 35,000 clones; roughly 80% are singletons. V lost 2 bases and J lost 11, with 13 bases in between. Germline CDR1 and CDR2: LNHDA and SQIVND (reference sequence). This CDR3 region has 13 residues. Remarks on this clone: Its target is unknown.

Broader study findings: Expanded clones belonging to CD8+ T cells outnumbered, on average, those of CD4+.

The chain carries TRBV19 and TRBJ1-5; D is uncertain. The clonotype comes from an adult with an advanced solid tumor such as melanoma, head and neck, liver or kidney cancer. Sample: CD4+ or CD8+ T cells sorted from blood, taken in a trial of the OX40 agonist ivuxolimab. The CDR3 nucleotides are TGTGCCAGTAGTATACTTCGGCCGGGAGCCCAGCATTTT. This sequence encodes CASSILRPGAQHF.